What follows are 18 T cell receptor beta chains derived from one specimen sequenced in a study of vaccination and CD4 T cells after COVID-19. Cultured CD4+ T cell DNA was sequenced using the Oncomine TCR Beta short-read assay. Each CDR3 protein is one row after TCRdb ran MiXCR on the PCR reads. The sample consists of 10,000 or so distinct CDR3 sequences, over 65% of them appearing once. Antigens of these TCRs are unknown. The treatment here: approximately nine-day PBMC culture with coronavirus spike peptide pools or control peptides (ViraFEST assay). Input material: CD4+ T cells from blood, cultured in vitro. These receptors were collected from a human donor who had recovered from COVID-19.

In its sample, this clonotype was seen a few times. The genes are TRBV20-1 and TRBJ1-5; a weak D match, TRBD1 (5 bases). This CDR3 has 15 residues. The V gene's germline CDR1 is DFQATT and CDR2 SNEGSKA (reference sequence). With 5 bases removed from V and 0 bases from J, the gap between germline ends came to 14 bases. The CDR3: CSALMEGYSNQPQHF. The CDR3 region has the DNA TGCAGTGCTCTTATGGAGGGGTATAGCAATCAGCCCCAGCATTTT.

The genes are TRBV20-1 and TRBJ1-3; D may be TRBD1 (5 bases). Germline CDR1 and CDR2: DFQATT and SNEGSKA (reference sequence). The CDR3 spans 19 residues. The ends were cut back, 3 bases at V and 0 bases at J, with 24 bases in the middle. CDR3 loop: CSARWGVRGGMSSGNTIYF. CDR3 in DNA: TGCAGTGCTAGGTGGGGAGTACGTGGGGGGATGAGCTCTGGAAACACCATATATTTT.

The rearrangement uses TRBV2 and TRBJ1-6; D is uncertain. The germline CDR1 and CDR2 sequences are SNHLY and FYNNEI. The CDR3 spans 14 residues. Trimming removed 7 bases from V and 5 bases from J, with 12 bases in between. This chain's CDR3 is CASKSRPDNSPLHF. The CDR3 nucleotides are TGTGCCAGCAAGTCCAGGCCGGATAATTCACCCCTCCACTTT.

The chain carries TRBV20-1 and TRBJ1-1; tentatively, D is TRBD1 (5 bases). In germline, CDR1 is DFQATT, CDR2 SNEGSKA (reference sequence). Trimming removed 3 bases at V and 8 bases at J, with 13 bases between. The CDR3 is 12 amino acids. CDR3 in DNA: TGCAGTGCTAGGCCTCAGGGACTCGAAGCTTTCTTT. Its translation is CSARPQGLEAFF.

The V gene is TRBV20-1, the J gene TRBJ1-2; D gene ambiguous. Germline V gives CDR1 DFQATT, CDR2 SNEGSKA (reference sequence). The CDR3 extends over 11 amino acids. The CDR3 reads CSGSVNYGYTF. CDR3 in DNA: TGCAGCGGTTCGGTTAACTATGGCTACACCTTC.

This clonotype was seen a few times. The chain joins TRBV6-1 to TRBJ1-3; D is undetermined. Germline V CDR1 and CDR2: MNHNS, SASEGT. This CDR3 is built from 14 residues. V gave up 5 bases and J gave up 0 bases, with 8 bases separating them. This chain's CDR3 is CASSIRNSGNTIYF. In DNA, the CDR3 is TGTGCCAGCAGTATAAGGAACTCTGGAAACACCATATATTTT.

The V and J genes are TRBV7-2 and TRBJ2-6, with D possibly TRBD2 on 5 matching bases. There are 16 residues in the CDR3. Germline CDR1 and CDR2: SGHTA and FQGNSA. V lost 3 bases, J lost 4 bases, and 13 bases lay in between. The CDR3 DNA follows: TGTGCCAGCAGCTTGAGTCCGGGGTCCGGGGCCAACGTCCTGACTTTC. Its translation: CASSLSPGSGANVLTF.

The gene calls are TRBV6-4 and TRBJ2-1; 8 positions agree with TRBD2. J was trimmed by 4 bases and V by 6 bases; bases with no gene match: 11. CDR3 length: 16 amino acids. Germline CDR1 and CDR2: MRHNA and SNTAGT. CDR3 DNA: TGTGCCAGCAGAGGATCGACGGGGGGGCTATACAATGAGCAGTTCTTC. Amino acid sequence: CASRGSTGGLYNEQFF.

This clonotype was counted once. The chain carries TRBV15 and TRBJ1-1, with D hard to call. The germline V and J ends were trimmed by 1 base and 6 bases, with 18 bases remaining between them. CDR1 and CDR2 (germline): LNHNV, YYDKDF (reference sequence). The CDR3 has 16 amino acids. The CDR3 spells CATSRVPGLGFAEAFF. CDR3 bases: TGTGCCACCAGCAGAGTCCCGGGTCTTGGTTTTGCTGAAGCTTTCTTT.

The gene calls are TRBV19 and TRBJ2-3, with D hard to call. Trimming pared 4 bases from V and 2 bases from J, leaving 7 bases between. The CDR3 runs 13 residues. CDR1 is LNHDA and CDR2 is SQIVND in the germline V gene (reference sequence). CDR3 residues: CASSTRHTDTQYF. As DNA, the CDR3 is TGTGCCAGTAGTACCCGTCACACAGATACGCAGTATTTT.

J is TRBJ1-1 and V is TRBV20-1; D is ambiguous. Germline V gene data show CDR1 as DFQATT and CDR2 as SNEGSKA (reference sequence). CDR3 length equals 11 residues. The V end was cut by 6 bases, the J end by 4 bases, with 9 bases between. CDR3 amino acids: CSAHQGTEAFF. The CDR3 DNA reads TGCAGTGCCCACCAAGGCACTGAAGCTTTCTTT.

This clonotype was seen only a few times. The chain combines TRBV20-1 with TRBJ1-6; no definite D call. Trimming took 1 base from V and 10 from J, leaving 14 bases between them. The CDR3 is 14 residues long. The germline V gene has CDR1 DFQATT and CDR2 SNEGSKA (reference sequence). CDR3 residues: CSARGDGGMSPLHF. The CDR3 DNA reads as TGCAGTGCTAGAGGCGACGGTGGGATGTCACCCCTCCACTTT.

CDR3 protein: CASRSTSGGADTQYF. CDR3 in DNA: TGTGCCAGCAGGTCGACTAGCGGGGGGGCCGATACGCAGTATTTT. This sequence joins TRBV12-3 or TRBV12-4 and TRBJ2-3; TRBD2 matches at 14 bases. This CDR3 has 15 amino acids. The V segment lost 6 bases and the J segment 6 bases; nucleotides outside the gene matches: 5.

The rearrangement joins TRBV6-2 or TRBV6-3 to TRBJ1-1, with 7 nucleotides matching TRBD1. The V gene's germline CDR1 is MNHEY and CDR2 SVGEGT. CDR3 length: 13 amino acids. The V gene end was trimmed by 6 bases and the J gene end by 8 bases; junction bases not matched to a gene: 9. CDR3 nucleotide sequence: TGTGCCAGCAGACGCGCCAGGGGGAGAGAAGCTTTCTTT. It specifies CASRRARGREAFF.

In its sample, this clonotype was seen once. The genes are TRBV20-1 and TRBJ1-6, with TRBD1 identical over 8 bases. V dropped 5 bases and J dropped 7; count of bases not matched to a gene: 10. The CDR3 has 15 residues. CDR1 and CDR2 from the germline V gene are DFQATT and SNEGSKA (reference sequence). CDR3 in amino acids: CSALRQTGANSPLHF. CDR3 bases: TGCAGTGCTTTACGACAGACAGGGGCAAATTCACCCCTCCACTTT.

In its sample, this clonotype was seen a few times. The rearrangement joins TRBV30 to TRBJ1-2, with D unresolved. The CDR3 consists of 13 residues. V lost 0 bases and J 8 bases, leaving 13 bases between the germline ends. Per germline, CDR1 GTSNPN and CDR2 SVGIG (reference sequence). This CDR3 reads CAWSVLEGAGYTF. CDR3 bases: TGTGCCTGGAGTGTACTTGAGGGTGCGGGCTACACCTTC.

The chain carries TRBV19 and TRBJ1-1; 7 bases are a match to TRBD1. The germline gives CDR1 LNHDA, CDR2 SQIVND (reference sequence). The CDR3 spans 12 residues. The junction had 6 bases not matched to a gene; V was cut back by 10 bases and J by 4 bases. As DNA, the CDR3 is TGTGCCACAAACAACAGGGGCACTGAAGCTTTCTTT. It specifies CATNNRGTEAFF.

CDR3 region: CASSAGLYGYTF. Here the CDR3 DNA reads TGCGCCAGCAGTGCAGGGCTCTATGGCTACACCTTC. This chain joins TRBV10-1 and TRBJ1-2; D possibly corresponds to TRBD1 (5 bases). Trimming left V 4 bases short and J 4 bases short, with 7 bases between. Germline V gene lookup returns CDR1 WNHNN and CDR2 SYGVQD (reference sequence). The CDR3 consists of 12 residues.